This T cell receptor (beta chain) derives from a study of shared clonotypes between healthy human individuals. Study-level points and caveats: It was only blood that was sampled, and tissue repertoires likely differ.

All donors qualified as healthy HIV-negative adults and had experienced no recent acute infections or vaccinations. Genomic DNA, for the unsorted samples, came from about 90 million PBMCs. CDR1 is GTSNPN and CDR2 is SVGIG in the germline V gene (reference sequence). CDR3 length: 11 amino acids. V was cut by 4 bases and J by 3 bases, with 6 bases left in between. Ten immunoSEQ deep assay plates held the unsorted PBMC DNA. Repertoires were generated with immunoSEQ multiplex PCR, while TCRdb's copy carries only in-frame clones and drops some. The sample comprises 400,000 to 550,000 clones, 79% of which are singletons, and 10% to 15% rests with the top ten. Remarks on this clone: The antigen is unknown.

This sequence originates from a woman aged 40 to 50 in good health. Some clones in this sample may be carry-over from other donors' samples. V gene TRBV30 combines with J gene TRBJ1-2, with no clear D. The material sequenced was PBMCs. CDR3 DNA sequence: TGTGCCTGGAACGGTTACTATGGCTACACCTTC. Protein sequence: CAWNGYYGYTF.